This T cell receptor (beta chain) came from a study of identical twins. This clonotype appeared a few times. Per germline, CDR1 KGHSH and CDR2 LQKENI. The CDR3 sequence is 13 residues long. The V end was cut by 3 bases, the J end by 3 bases, with 9 bases between. A universal primer site was incorporated via template switching, and the cDNA contained unique molecular identifiers. Using its own MiXCR run on the 5' RACE reads, TCRdb lists one record per CDR3 protein. Among more than 200,000 distinct CDR3 sequences listed, less than 10% were seen once. This chain joins TRBV18 and TRBJ2-7; unclear D gene. The sequence was obtained from a woman under 30 in good health. Sequencing was performed on memory (CD45RO+) T cells sorted from blood. The CDR3 DNA reads as TGTGCCAGCTCACCCAACACCTACTACGAGCAGTACTTC. This gives the protein CASSPNTYYEQYF.